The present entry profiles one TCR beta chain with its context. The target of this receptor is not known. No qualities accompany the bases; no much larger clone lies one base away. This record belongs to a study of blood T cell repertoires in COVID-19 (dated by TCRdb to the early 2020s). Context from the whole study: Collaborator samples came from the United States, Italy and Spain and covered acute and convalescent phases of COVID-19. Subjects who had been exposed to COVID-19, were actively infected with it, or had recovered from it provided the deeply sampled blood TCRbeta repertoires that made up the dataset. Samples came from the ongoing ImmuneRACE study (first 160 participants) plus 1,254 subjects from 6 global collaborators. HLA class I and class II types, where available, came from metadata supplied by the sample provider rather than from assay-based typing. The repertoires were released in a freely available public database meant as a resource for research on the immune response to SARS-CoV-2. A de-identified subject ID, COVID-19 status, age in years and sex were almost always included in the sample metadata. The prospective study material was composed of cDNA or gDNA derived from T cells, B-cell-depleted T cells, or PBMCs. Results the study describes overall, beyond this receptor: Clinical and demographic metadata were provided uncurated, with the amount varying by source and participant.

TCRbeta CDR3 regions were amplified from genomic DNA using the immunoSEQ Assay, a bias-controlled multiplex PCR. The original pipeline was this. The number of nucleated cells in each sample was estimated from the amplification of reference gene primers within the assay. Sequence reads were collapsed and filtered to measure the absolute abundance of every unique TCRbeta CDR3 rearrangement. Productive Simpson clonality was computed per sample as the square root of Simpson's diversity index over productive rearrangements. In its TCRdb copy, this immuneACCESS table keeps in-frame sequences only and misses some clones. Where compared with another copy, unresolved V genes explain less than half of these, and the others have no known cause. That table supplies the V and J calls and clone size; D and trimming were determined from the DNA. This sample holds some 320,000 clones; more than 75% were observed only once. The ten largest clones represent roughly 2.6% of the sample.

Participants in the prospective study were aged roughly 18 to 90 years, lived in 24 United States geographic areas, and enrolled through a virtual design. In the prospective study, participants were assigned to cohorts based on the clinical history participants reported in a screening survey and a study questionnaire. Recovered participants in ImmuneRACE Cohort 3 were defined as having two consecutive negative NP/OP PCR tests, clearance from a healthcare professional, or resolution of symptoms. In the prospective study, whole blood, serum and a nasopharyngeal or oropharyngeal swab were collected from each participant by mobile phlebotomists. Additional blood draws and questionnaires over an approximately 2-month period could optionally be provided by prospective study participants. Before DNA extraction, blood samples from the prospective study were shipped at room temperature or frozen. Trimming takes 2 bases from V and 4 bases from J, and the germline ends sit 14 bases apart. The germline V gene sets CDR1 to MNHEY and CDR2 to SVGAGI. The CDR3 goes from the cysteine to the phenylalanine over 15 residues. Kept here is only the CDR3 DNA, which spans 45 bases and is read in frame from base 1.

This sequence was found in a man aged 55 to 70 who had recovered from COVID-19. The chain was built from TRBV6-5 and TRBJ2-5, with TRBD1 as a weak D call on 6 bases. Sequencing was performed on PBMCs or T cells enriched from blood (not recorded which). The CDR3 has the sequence CASSYTTGMSETQYF. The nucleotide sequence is TGTGCCAGCAGTTACACTACAGGGATGTCAGAGACCCAGTACTTC.